The rows below give T cell receptor beta chains drawn from one sample of a study of cytomegalovirus exposure and HLA in healthy donors. The table came from immunoSEQ multiplex PCR; TCRdb's copy has only in-frame clones and leaves some out. Here the sample spans a few hundred thousand clones, 70% to 90% being singletons. Sequenced input: PBMCs. These receptors were collected from a woman aged 18-29 years in good health and CMV-seronegative. CDR3s include the opening cysteine and the closing phenylalanine or tryptophan. Fields, in order: D gene, clone size, V gene, J gene, CDR3 protein, CDR3 DNA. D genes are given only for firm matches. Clone size is shown for a subset of rows, as once, few, many or a class of expanded clone.

d_gene: .; abundance: .; v_gene: TRBV6-5; j_gene: TRBJ2-3; CDR3aa: CASSYSRGLSDTQYF; CDR3nt: TGTGCCAGCAGTTACTCGCGGGGGCTTTCAGATACGCAGTATTTT
d_gene: TRBD1; abundance: .; v_gene: TRBV19; j_gene: TRBJ2-5; CDR3aa: CASNTGVRPGAQYF; CDR3nt: TGTGCCAGTAACACAGGGGTTCGGCCAGGGGCCCAGTACTTC
d_gene: TRBD1; abundance: .; v_gene: TRBV5-4; j_gene: TRBJ1-2; CDR3aa: CASSLEGAWGAGYTF; CDR3nt: TGTGCCAGCAGCTTGGAGGGGGCCTGGGGGGCAGGCTACACCTTC
d_gene: .; abundance: .; v_gene: TRBV11-3; j_gene: TRBJ2-2; CDR3aa: CASSFSLAGELFF; CDR3nt: TGTGCCAGCAGCTTTAGTCTAGCTGGGGAGCTGTTTTTT
d_gene: TRBD1; abundance: few; v_gene: TRBV4-1; j_gene: TRBJ2-7; CDR3aa: CASSHQPGQGTYEQYF; CDR3nt: TGCGCCAGCAGCCATCAACCGGGACAGGGTACCTACGAGCAGTACTTC
d_gene: TRBD1; abundance: .; v_gene: TRBV7-8; j_gene: TRBJ1-2; CDR3aa: CASSLAWSGGAFGYTF; CDR3nt: TGTGCCAGCAGCTTAGCGTGGTCAGGGGGCGCGTTTGGCTACACCTTC
d_gene: TRBD1; abundance: .; v_gene: TRBV5-6; j_gene: TRBJ2-2; CDR3aa: CASSLGQGNTGELFF; CDR3nt: TGTGCCAGCAGCTTGGGACAGGGAAACACCGGGGAGCTGTTTTTT
d_gene: TRBD1; abundance: .; v_gene: TRBV6-4; j_gene: TRBJ1-1; CDR3aa: CASRGQGATEAFF; CDR3nt: TGTGCCAGCAGGGGACAGGGGGCGACTGAAGCTTTCTTT
d_gene: .; abundance: .; v_gene: TRBV5-1; j_gene: TRBJ2-1; CDR3aa: CASSLAPAGRNEQFF; CDR3nt: TGCGCCAGCAGCTTGGCCCCGGCGGGGCGGAATGAGCAGTTCTTC
d_gene: .; abundance: .; v_gene: TRBV5-1; j_gene: TRBJ2-5; CDR3aa: CASSPAVTEETQYF; CDR3nt: TGCGCCAGCAGCCCGGCGGTCACTGAAGAGACCCAGTACTTC
d_gene: .; abundance: .; v_gene: TRBV10-1; j_gene: TRBJ1-1; CDR3aa: CASSELGRDNTEAFF; CDR3nt: TGCGCCAGCAGTGAGTTGGGCAGGGATAACACTGAAGCTTTCTTT
d_gene: .; abundance: .; v_gene: TRBV6-5; j_gene: TRBJ2-1; CDR3aa: CASSSRGLGNEQFF; CDR3nt: TGTGCCAGCAGTAGCAGGGGTTTGGGGAATGAGCAGTTCTTC
d_gene: .; abundance: .; v_gene: TRBV29-1; j_gene: TRBJ2-5; CDR3aa: CSVERLDNQETQYF; CDR3nt: TGCAGCGTTGAACGATTGGACAACCAAGAGACCCAGTACTTC
d_gene: .; abundance: .; v_gene: TRBV5-5; j_gene: TRBJ2-7; CDR3aa: CASSSVGQGTYEQYF; CDR3nt: TGTGCCAGCAGTTCCGTGGGGCAGGGAACCTACGAGCAGTACTTC
d_gene: .; abundance: .; v_gene: TRBV19; j_gene: TRBJ2-7; CDR3aa: CASSIRPSASYEQYF; CDR3nt: TGTGCCAGTAGTATTCGGCCCAGCGCCTCCTACGAGCAGTACTTC